Below, 8 T cell receptor beta chains from the same sample are listed, as sequenced in a study of blood T cell repertoires in COVID-19. Method: immunoSEQ multiplex PCR; TCRdb's copy keeps in-frame clones and lacks some. This sample has roughly 240,000 clones; about 90% occur once, and the top ten carry around 0.87%. The sequenced sample consisted of PBMCs or T cells enriched from blood (not recorded which). These receptors were taken from a man aged 45 to 65 who had been exposed to COVID-19.

The chain links TRBV30 to TRBJ2-5; 9 bases are a match to TRBD2. The CDR3 loop spans 14 amino acids. V lost 1 base to trimming and J lost 5 bases; unmatched junction nucleotides: 5. Germline V gene sequence: CDR1 GTSNPN, CDR2 SVGIG (reference sequence). Here the CDR3 DNA reads TGTGCCTGGAGTGGGACTAGCGCCATCGAGACCCAGTACTTC. Translating it yields CAWSGTSAIETQYF.

The genes are TRBV7-3 and TRBJ2-7, with D possibly matching TRBD1 (5 bases). The CDR3 consists of 13 residues. The germline V gene has CDR1 SGHTA and CDR2 FQGTGA. The germline V and J ends were trimmed by 5 bases and 3 bases, with 11 bases remaining between them. The CDR3 sequence: CASSRTGNYEQYF. CDR3 DNA sequence: TGTGCCAGCAGCCGAACAGGAAACTACGAGCAGTACTTC.

This clone was seen more than once but under ten times. The chain joins TRBV18 to TRBJ2-7; 9 nucleotides line up with TRBD2. The CDR3 has 14 amino acids. Germline V gene lookup returns CDR1 KGHSH and CDR2 LQKENI. After removal of 2 bases from V and 6 bases from J, the junction contained 5 bases not matched to a gene. CDR3 sequence reads: CASSPAGGPSEQYV. The CDR3 coding sequence is TGTGCCAGCTCACCAGCGGGAGGGCCGAGCGAGCAGTACGTC.

This clone was seen a single time. V usage is TRBV18 and J usage is TRBJ2-7, with D possibly matching TRBD1 (5 bases). The CDR3 sequence is 16 residues long. Trimming stripped 2 bases from V and 0 bases from J, with 14 bases between. Germline lookup yields CDR1 KGHSH and CDR2 LQKENI. The CDR3 here is CASSPGWAGNSYEQYF. The DNA for the CDR3 is TGTGCCAGCTCACCAGGTTGGGCAGGGAACTCCTACGAGCAGTACTTC.

The chain uses TRBV9 and TRBJ2-3; 8 bases fit TRBD2. The V gene's germline CDR1 is SGDLS and CDR2 YYNGEE. The V gene end was trimmed by 4 bases and the J gene end by 4 bases; junction bases not matched to a gene: 8. The length of the CDR3 is 15 residues. This CDR3 reads CASSPGLAGADTQYF. CDR3 sequence (DNA): TGTGCCAGCAGCCCCGGACTAGCAGGTGCAGATACGCAGTATTTT.

The chain is built from TRBV9 and TRBJ1-2; 7 bases are shared with TRBD1. With V trimmed by 3 bases and J by 2 bases, 7 bases remained unmatched. The CDR3 extends over 15 amino acids. The germline gives CDR1 SGDLS, CDR2 YYNGEE. CDR3 protein: CASSARDRSNYGYTF. The DNA for the CDR3 is TGTGCCAGCAGCGCGAGGGACAGATCGAACTATGGCTACACCTTC. The complete variable domain, with remaining parts taken from reference TRBV9 and TRBJ1-2, reads DSGVTQTPKHLITATGQRVTLRCSPRSGDLSVYWYQQSLDQGLQFLIQYYNGEERAKGNILERFSAQQFPDLHSELNLSSLELGDSALYFCASSARDRSNYGYTFGSGTRLTVV.

The chain has TRBV4-1 and TRBJ1-5, with 7 bases identical to TRBD1. V lost 4 bases to trimming and J lost 1 base; unmatched junction nucleotides: 7. Germline V lookup: CDR1 MGHRA, CDR2 YSYEKL. The CDR3 sequence is 16 residues long. CDR3 amino acids: CASSLSPGQSNQPQHF. In DNA, the CDR3 is TGCGCCAGCAGCCTTTCCCCGGGACAGAGCAATCAGCCCCAGCATTTT.

The chain couples TRBV6-6 to TRBJ2-3; a possible D gene is TRBD1 (5 bases). V was clipped by 5 bases and J by 0 bases, with 18 bases between them. Germline V gives CDR1 MNHNY, CDR2 SVGAGI (reference sequence). The CDR3 contains 17 residues. CDR3 bases: TGTGCCAGCAGTCCGGAAGGGGTCATGGGTAGCACAGATACGCAGTATTTT. Its translation is CASSPEGVMGSTDTQYF.